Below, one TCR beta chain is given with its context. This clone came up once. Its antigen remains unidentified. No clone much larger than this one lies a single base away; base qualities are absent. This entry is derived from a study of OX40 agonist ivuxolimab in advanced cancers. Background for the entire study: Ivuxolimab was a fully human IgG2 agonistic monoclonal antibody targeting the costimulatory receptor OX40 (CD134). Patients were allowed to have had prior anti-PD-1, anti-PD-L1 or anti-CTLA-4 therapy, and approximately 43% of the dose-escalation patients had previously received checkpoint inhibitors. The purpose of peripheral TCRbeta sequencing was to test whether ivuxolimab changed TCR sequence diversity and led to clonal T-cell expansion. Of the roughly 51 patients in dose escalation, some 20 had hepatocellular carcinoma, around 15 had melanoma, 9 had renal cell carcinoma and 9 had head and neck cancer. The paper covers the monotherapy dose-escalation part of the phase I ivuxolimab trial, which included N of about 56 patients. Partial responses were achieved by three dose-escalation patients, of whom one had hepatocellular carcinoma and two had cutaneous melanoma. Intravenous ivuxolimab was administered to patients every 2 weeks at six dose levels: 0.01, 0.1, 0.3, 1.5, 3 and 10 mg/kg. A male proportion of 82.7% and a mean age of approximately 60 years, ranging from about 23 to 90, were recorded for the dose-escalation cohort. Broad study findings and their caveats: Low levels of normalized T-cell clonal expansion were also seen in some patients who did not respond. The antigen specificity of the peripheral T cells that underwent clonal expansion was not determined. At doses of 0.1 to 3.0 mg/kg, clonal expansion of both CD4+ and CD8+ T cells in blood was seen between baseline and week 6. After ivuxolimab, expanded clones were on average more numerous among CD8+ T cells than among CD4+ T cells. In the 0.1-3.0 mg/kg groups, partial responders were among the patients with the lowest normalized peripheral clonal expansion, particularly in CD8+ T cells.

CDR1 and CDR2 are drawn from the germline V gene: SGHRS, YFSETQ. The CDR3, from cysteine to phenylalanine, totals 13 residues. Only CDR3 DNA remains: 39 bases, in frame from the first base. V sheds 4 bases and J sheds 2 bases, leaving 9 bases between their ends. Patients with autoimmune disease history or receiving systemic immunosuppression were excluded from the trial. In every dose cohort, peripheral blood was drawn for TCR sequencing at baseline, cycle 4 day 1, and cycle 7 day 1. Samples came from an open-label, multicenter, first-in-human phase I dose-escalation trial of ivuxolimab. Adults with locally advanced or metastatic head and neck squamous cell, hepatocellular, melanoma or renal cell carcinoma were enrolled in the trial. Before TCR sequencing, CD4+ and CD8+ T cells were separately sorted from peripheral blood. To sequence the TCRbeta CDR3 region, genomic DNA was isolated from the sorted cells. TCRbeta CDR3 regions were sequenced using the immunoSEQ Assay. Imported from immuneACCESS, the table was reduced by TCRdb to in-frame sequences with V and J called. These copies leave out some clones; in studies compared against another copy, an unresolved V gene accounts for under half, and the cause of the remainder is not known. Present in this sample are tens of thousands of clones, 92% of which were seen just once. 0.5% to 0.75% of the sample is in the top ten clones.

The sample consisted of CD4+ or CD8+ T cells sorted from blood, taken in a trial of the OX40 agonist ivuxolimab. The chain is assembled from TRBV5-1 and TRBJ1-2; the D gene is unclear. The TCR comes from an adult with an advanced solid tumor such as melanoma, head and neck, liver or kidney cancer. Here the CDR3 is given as CASSTAQNYGYTF. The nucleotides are TGCGCCAGCAGCACAGCTCAGAACTATGGCTACACCTTC.